The rows below give T cell receptor beta chains drawn from one sample of a study of blood T cell repertoires in COVID-19. Clones were sequenced by immunoSEQ multiplex PCR, and TCRdb holds only the in-frame ones, with some missing. The profile shows fewer than 200,000 clones, 65% to 90% of them singletons. Specimen: peripheral blood. These receptors all stem from a man aged 50-59 years with active or convalescent COVID-19. CDR3s include the opening cysteine and the closing phenylalanine or tryptophan. The D gene is left open where the match is weak. Clone size is shown for a subset of rows, as once, few, many or a class of expanded clone.

V gene	clone size	J gene	D gene	CDR3 protein	CDR3 DNA
TRBV5-1	NA	TRBJ2-7	NA	CASSFGAYEQYF	TGCGCCAGCAGCTTCGGGGCCTACGAGCAGTACTTC
TRBV7-2	NA	TRBJ1-2	NA	CASSRGYRDGYTF	TGTGCCAGTTCGCGAGGGTACAGGGATGGCTACACCTTC
TRBV12-2	NA	TRBJ1-5	NA	CASRLGRSGGNQPQHF	TGTGCAAGTCGCTTAGGACGCTCCGGGGGCAATCAGCCCCAGCATTTT
TRBV28	NA	TRBJ1-2	TRBD1	CASTPGQGPFGYTF	TGTGCCAGCACCCCGGGACAGGGGCCCTTTGGCTACACCTTC
TRBV6-5	NA	TRBJ1-2	NA	CATLIQGLYGYTF	TGTGCCACCCTAATCCAGGGTCTCTATGGCTACACCTTC
TRBV7-9	NA	TRBJ2-7	TRBD2	CASSTGLAGGYEQYF	TGTGCCAGCAGCACAGGACTAGCGGGGGGGTACGAGCAGTACTTC
TRBV12-5	NA	TRBJ2-5	TRBD2	CASGFGGVVETQYF	TGTGCTAGTGGTTTTGGGGGGGTGGTGGAGACCCAGTACTTC
TRBV28	NA	TRBJ1-5	TRBD1	CASSFDRGRSQPQHF	TGTGCCAGCAGTTTCGACAGGGGAAGGAGTCAGCCCCAGCATTTT
TRBV3-1/TRBV3-2	NA	TRBJ1-1	NA	CASSPAGMNTEAFF	TGTGCCAGCAGCCCGGCAGGGATGAACACTGAAGCTTTCTTT
TRBV30	NA	TRBJ1-3	NA	CAWTMGYVSGDTIYF	TGTGCCTGGACCATGGGTTACGTCTCCGGGGACACCATATATTTT
TRBV3-1/TRBV3-2	NA	TRBJ2-7	TRBD1	CASSQETTGVGYEQYF	TGTGCCAGCAGCCAAGAGACAACAGGGGTAGGGTACGAGCAGTACTTC
TRBV7-9	NA	TRBJ2-1	NA	CASSFPVRGGQKYNEQFF	TGTGCCAGCAGCTTCCCGGTAAGGGGTGGACAGAAATACAATGAGCAGTTCTTC
TRBV19	NA	TRBJ2-3	TRBD1	CASSTGTGGPTDTQYF	TGTGCCAGTAGCACCGGGACAGGGGGCCCCACAGATACGCAGTATTTT
TRBV19	few	TRBJ1-2	NA	CASSIDGTGFYGYTF	TGTGCCAGTAGTATAGATGGGACTGGATTCTATGGCTACACCTTC
TRBV28	NA	TRBJ1-1	TRBD1	CASSTGTGTNTEAFF	TGTGCCAGCAGTACTGGGACAGGGACAAACACTGAAGCTTTCTTT
TRBV19	NA	TRBJ2-2	TRBD2	CASSTTSGRAGGTGELFF	TGTGCCAGTAGTACAACTAGCGGGAGGGCCGGGGGGACCGGGGAGCTGTTTTTT